This TCR beta chain was obtained from a study of cytomegalovirus exposure and HLA in healthy donors. The primer mix had 60 Vbeta and 13 Jbeta primers. TCRdb's copy holds only in-frame clones and misses some; the assay was immunoSEQ multiplex PCR. Of 150,000 to 200,000 clones in the sample, approximately 80% were seen once. Study-wide results and caveats: Later genetic work tied a missense DCLRE1C variant to beta-chain V and J trimming. Specificity of a few CMV-associated chains for CMV antigens was verified in vitro. Immune exposure was documented only through CMV serostatus. Most sequenced TCRs were rare (though some public TCRs occurred in many donors).

Notes on this clone: What it binds is unknown.

This TCR was recovered from a woman aged 40 to 50 in good health and CMV-seronegative. Sequenced: PBMCs.

The chain's CDR3 is CASSLDFGSSYEQYF. For the CDR3, the DNA is TGTGCCAGCAGCTTAGATTTTGGGAGCTCCTACGAGCAGTACTTC. The chain combines TRBV11-2 with TRBJ2-7; D possibly corresponds to TRBD2 (5 bases). This CDR3 comprises 15 residues. The germline V and J ends were trimmed by 0 bases and 0 bases, with 9 bases remaining between them. CDR1 and CDR2 (germline): SGHAT, FQNNGV.